Shown below are 6 T cell receptor beta chains from a single sample sequenced in a study of blood T cell repertoires in COVID-19. The data were produced by immunoSEQ multiplex PCR, yet TCRdb's version contains in-frame clones alone and is incomplete. Of around 300,000 clones detected, approximately 89% appear once; the ten largest clones hold less than 6%. Material for sequencing was PBMCs or T cells enriched from blood (not recorded which). The source of these receptors is a woman in her 30s who had recovered from COVID-19.

The chain links TRBV4-3 to TRBJ2-7; D may be TRBD2 (7 bases). Germline V gene sequence: CDR1 LGHNA, CDR2 YSLEER. The CDR3 contains 20 residues. V gave up 0 bases and J gave up 1 base, with 25 bases separating them. The CDR3 nucleotides are TGCGCCAGCAGCCAAGATTTTTACAGGGCCGGACGGGGGGTATCCTACGAGCAGTACTTC. It is translated as CASSQDFYRAGRGVSYEQYF.

The chain is built from TRBV5-1 and TRBJ2-7; 12 bases align to TRBD2. The V gene's germline CDR1 is SGHRS and CDR2 YFSETQ. There are 15 residues in the CDR3. Trimming removed 0 bases from V and 6 bases from J; junction bases left unmatched: 4. The CDR3 is CASSLASLAGGEQYF. For the CDR3, the DNA is TGCGCCAGCAGCTTGGCCTCACTAGCGGGGGGCGAGCAGTACTTC.

This clone was recorded once. The CDR3 is CASSQAHSGNEQYF. Written as DNA, the CDR3 is TGTGCCAGCAGCCAAGCTCATTCAGGGAACGAGCAGTACTTC. The chain uses TRBV3-1 (or the pseudogene TRBV3-2) and TRBJ2-7, with a weak D call TRBD1 (5 bases). Germline values: CDR1 LGHDT, CDR2 YNNKEL (reference sequence). V was cut by 1 base and J by 5 bases, with 12 bases left in between. The CDR3 runs to 14 residues.

The chain joins TRBV5-1 to TRBJ1-1; 8 positions agree with TRBD1. This CDR3 spans 14 amino acids. V lost 4 bases, J lost 7 bases, and 9 bases stayed unmatched. Per germline, CDR1 SGHRS and CDR2 YFSETQ. The CDR3 is CASSPDRAGGEAFF. CDR3 in DNA: TGCGCCAGCAGCCCGGACAGGGCCGGGGGTGAAGCTTTCTTT. The variable domain in full, completed from reference TRBV5-1 and TRBJ1-1, reads KAGVTQTPRYLIKTRGQQVTLSCSPISGHRSVSWYQQTPGQGLQFLFEYFSETQRNKGNFPGRFSGRQFSNSRSEMNVSTLELGDSALYLCASSPDRAGGEAFFGQGTRLTVV.

This chain connects TRBV5-1 to TRBJ2-1; 10 positions match TRBD2. Unmatched junction bases numbered 6, after V lost 8 bases and J lost 7 bases. The CDR3 is 13 amino acids. Germline values: CDR1 SGHRS, CDR2 YFSETQ. CDR3 coding DNA: TGCGCCAGTAATATAGCGGGGGGTAATGAGCAGTTCTTC. It yields the protein CASNIAGGNEQFF.

CDR3 in DNA: TGTGCCAGCAGGTTTAAGGGGTATACCTCCTACGAGCAGTACTTC. Residues: CASRFKGYTSYEQYF. The chain has TRBV2 and TRBJ2-7; D might be TRBD1 (5 bases). This CDR3 is built from 15 residues. Trimming took off 6 bases at V and 0 bases at J, with 15 bases between the two ends. CDR1 is SNHLY and CDR2 is FYNNEI in the germline V gene. The whole variable domain, remainder taken from reference TRBV2 and TRBJ2-7, is EPEVTQTPSHQVTQMGQEVILRCVPISNHLYFYWYRQILGQKVEFLVSFYNNEISEKSEIFDDQFSVERPDGSNFTLKIRSTKLEDSAMYFCASRFKGYTSYEQYFGPGTRLTVT.